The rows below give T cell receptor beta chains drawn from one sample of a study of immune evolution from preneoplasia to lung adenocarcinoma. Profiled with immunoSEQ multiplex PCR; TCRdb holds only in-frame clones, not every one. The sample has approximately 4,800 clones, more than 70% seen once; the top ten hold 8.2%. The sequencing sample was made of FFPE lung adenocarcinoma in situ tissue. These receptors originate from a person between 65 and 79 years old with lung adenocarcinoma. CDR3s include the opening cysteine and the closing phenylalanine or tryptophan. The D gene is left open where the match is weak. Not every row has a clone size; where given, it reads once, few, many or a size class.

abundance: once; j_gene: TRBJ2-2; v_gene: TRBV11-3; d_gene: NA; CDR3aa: CASSASGIPNTGELFF; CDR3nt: TGTGCCAGCAGCGCCTCAGGAATACCCAACACCGGGGAGCTGTTTTTT
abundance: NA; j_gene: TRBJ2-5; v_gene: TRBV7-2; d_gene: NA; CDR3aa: CASSPGLLETQYF; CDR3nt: TGTGCCAGCAGTCCAGGACTATTGGAGACCCAGTACTTC
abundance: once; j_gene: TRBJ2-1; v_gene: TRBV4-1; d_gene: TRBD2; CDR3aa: CASSQASTLAGNEQFF; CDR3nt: TGCGCCAGCAGCCAAGCCTCGACTTTAGCGGGCAATGAGCAGTTCTTC
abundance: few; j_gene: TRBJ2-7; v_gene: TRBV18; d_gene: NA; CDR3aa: CASSPRTATYEQYF; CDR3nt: TGTGCCAGCTCACCTAGGACGGCTACTTACGAGCAGTACTTC
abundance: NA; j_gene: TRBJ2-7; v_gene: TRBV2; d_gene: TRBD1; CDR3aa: CASSTGTGLHEQYF; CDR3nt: TGTGCCAGCTCCACCGGGACAGGGTTACACGAGCAGTACTTC
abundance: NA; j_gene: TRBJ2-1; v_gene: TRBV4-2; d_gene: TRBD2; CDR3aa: CASSQDFGRNEQFF; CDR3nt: TGTGCCAGCAGCCAAGATTTCGGGAGGAATGAGCAGTTCTTC
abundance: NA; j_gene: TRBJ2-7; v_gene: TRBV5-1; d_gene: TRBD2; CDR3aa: CASSLTSGTYYEQYF; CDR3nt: TGCGCCAGCAGCTTGACTAGCGGCACATACTACGAGCAGTACTTC
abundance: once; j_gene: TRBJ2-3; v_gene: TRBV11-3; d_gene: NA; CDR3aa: CASSSTSTDTQYF; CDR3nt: TGTGCCAGCAGCAGTACTAGCACAGATACGCAGTATTTT
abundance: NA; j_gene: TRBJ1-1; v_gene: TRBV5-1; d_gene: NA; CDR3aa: CASSGEGGTEAFF; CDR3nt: TGCGCCAGCAGCGGAGAGGGGGGTACTGAAGCTTTCTTT
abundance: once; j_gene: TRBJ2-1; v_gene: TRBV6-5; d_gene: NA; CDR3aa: CASSITARLNEQFF; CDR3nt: TGTGCCAGCAGCATTACCGCTCGCCTTAATGAGCAGTTCTTC
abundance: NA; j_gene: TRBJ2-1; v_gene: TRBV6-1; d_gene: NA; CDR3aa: CASSEGGYEQFF; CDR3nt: TGTGCCAGCAGTGAGGGGGGTTATGAGCAGTTCTTC
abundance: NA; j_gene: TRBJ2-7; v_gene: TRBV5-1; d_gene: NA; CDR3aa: CASSPGGLLSGEQYF; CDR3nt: TGCGCCAGCAGCCCCGGAGGCCTTCTCTCGGGCGAGCAGTACTTC
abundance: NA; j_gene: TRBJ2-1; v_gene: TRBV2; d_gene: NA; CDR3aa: CASSESASYNEQFF; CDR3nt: TGTGCCAGCAGTGAATCGGCCAGCTACAATGAGCAGTTCTTC
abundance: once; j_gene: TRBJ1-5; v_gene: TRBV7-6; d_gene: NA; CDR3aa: CASSSTINQPQHF; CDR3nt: TGTGCCAGCAGCTCGACTATCAATCAGCCCCAGCATTTT
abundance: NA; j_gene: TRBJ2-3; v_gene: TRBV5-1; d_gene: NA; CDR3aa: CASTIGHTDTQYF; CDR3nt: TGCGCCAGCACCATCGGGCACACAGATACGCAGTATTTT
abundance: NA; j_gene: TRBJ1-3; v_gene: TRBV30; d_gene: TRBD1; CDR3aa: CAARLGTGDANGYF; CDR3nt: TGTGCCGCCAGACTCGGGACAGGGGACGCCAACGGATATTTT
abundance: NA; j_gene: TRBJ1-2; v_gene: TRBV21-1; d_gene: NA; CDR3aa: CASSKESLPNYGYTF; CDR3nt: TGTGCCAGCAGCAAAGAATCCCTACCTAACTATGGCTACACCTTC
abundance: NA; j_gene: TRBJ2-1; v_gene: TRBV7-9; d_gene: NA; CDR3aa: CASSPLGRRFDEQFF; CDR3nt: TGTGCCAGCAGCCCCCTCGGGAGAAGGTTCGATGAGCAGTTCTTC
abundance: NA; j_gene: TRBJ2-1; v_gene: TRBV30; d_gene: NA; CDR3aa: CAWQYSVGEQFF; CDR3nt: TGTGCCTGGCAATACAGCGTGGGTGAGCAGTTCTTC
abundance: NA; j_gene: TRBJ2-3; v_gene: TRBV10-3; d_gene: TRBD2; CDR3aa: CAIGGTSGADTQYF; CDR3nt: TGTGCCATCGGTGGGACTAGCGGGGCAGATACGCAGTATTTT
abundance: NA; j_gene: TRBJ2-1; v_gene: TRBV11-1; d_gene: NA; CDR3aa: CASSSEDGGPMDEQFF; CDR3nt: TGTGCCAGCAGCTCCGAGGACGGCGGACCAATGGATGAGCAGTTCTTC
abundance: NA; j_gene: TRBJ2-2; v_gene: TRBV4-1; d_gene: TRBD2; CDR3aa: CASSQRLAGQVELFF; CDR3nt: TGCGCCAGCAGCCAACGACTAGCGGGACAAGTGGAGCTGTTTTTT
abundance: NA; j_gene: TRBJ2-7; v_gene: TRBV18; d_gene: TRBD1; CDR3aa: CASSPGQGTHEQYF; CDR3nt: TGTGCCAGCTCACCCGGACAGGGCACCCACGAGCAGTACTTC
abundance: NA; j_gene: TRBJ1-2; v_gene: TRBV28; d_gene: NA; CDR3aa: CASSWGGYGYTF; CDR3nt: TGTGCCAGCAGCTGGGGGGGCTATGGCTACACCTTC
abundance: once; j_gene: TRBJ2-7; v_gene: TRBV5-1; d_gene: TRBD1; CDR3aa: CASSPGQASYEQYF; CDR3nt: TGCGCCAGCAGCCCGGGACAGGCTTCCTACGAGCAGTACTTC
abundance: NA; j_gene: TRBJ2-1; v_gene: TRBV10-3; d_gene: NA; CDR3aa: CAISELGDEQFF; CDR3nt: TGTGCCATCAGTGAGCTGGGGGATGAGCAGTTCTTC
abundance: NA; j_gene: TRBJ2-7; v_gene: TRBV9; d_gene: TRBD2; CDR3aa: CASSVGLAGYEQYF; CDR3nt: TGTGCCAGCAGCGTAGGACTAGCGGGCTACGAGCAGTACTTC
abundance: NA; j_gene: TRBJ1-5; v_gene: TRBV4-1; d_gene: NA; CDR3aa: CASSLRERGGQPQHF; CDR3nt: TGCGCCAGCAGCCTGAGGGAAAGAGGGGGTCAGCCCCAGCATTTT
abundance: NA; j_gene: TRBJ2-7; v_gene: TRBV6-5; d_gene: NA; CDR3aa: CASSYRDISYEQYF; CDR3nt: TGTGCCAGCAGTTACAGGGACATCTCCTACGAGCAGTACTTC
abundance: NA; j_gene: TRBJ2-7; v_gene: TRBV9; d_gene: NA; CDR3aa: CASSAPMEGAGSYEQYF; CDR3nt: TGTGCCAGCAGCGCGCCAATGGAGGGAGCAGGTTCCTACGAGCAGTACTTC
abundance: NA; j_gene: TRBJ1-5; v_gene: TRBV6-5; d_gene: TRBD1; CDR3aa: CASSYTTGVDQPQHF; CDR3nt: TGTGCCAGCAGTTATACAACAGGGGTTGATCAGCCCCAGCATTTT
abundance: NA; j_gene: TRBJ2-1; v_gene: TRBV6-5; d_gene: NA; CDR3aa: CASSYRRVSSYNEQFF; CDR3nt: TGTGCCAGCAGTTACCGTAGGGTTAGCTCCTACAATGAGCAGTTCTTC
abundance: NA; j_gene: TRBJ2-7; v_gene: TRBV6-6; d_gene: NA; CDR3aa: CASNPLSANSYEQYF; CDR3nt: TGTGCCAGCAATCCCCTTAGCGCGAACTCCTACGAGCAGTACTTC
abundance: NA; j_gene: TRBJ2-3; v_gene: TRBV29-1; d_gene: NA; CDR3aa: CSVVATTDTQYF; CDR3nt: TGCAGCGTTGTGGCTACCACAGATACGCAGTATTTT
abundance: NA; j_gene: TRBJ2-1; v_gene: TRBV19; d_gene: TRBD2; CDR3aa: CASSPLGLAGVGDEQFF; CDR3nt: TGTGCCAGTAGTCCATTGGGGCTAGCGGGAGTAGGCGATGAGCAGTTCTTC
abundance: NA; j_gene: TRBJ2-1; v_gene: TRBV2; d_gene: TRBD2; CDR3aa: CASSGSGGGGEQFF; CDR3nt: TGTGCCAGCAGTGGGAGCGGGGGGGGTGGTGAGCAGTTCTTC
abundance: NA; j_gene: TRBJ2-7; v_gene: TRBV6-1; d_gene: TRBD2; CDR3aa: CASIPYRGVSYEQYF; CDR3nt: TGTGCCAGCATTCCTTATCGGGGGGTCTCCTACGAGCAGTACTTC
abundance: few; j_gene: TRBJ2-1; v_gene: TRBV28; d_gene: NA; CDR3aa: CATLGTPADYNEQFF; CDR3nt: TGTGCCACCCTCGGGACGCCCGCAGATTACAATGAGCAGTTCTTC
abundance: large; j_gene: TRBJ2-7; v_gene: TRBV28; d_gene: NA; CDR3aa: CASRRVGGWEQYF; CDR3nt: TGTGCCAGCAGACGGGTCGGGGGTTGGGAGCAGTACTTC
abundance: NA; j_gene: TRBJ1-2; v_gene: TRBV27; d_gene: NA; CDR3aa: CASSLLGANYGYTF; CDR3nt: TGTGCCAGCAGCCTACTCGGAGCTAACTATGGCTACACCTTC
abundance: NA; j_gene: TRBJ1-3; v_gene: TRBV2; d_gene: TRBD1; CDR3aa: CASRQGISGNTIYF; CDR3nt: TGTGCCAGCAGACAGGGGATATCTGGAAACACCATATATTTT
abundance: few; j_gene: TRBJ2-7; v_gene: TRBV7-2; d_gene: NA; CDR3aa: CASSLGGDLTYEQYF; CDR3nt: TGTGCCAGCAGTCTAGGAGGGGACTTAACCTACGAGCAGTACTTC
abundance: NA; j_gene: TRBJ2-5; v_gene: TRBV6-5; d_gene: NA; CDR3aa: CASSVGRLQETQYF; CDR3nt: TGTGCCAGCAGCGTTGGAAGACTACAAGAGACCCAGTACTTC
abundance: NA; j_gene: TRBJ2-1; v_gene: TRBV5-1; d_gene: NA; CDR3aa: CASSTDGLAIVDEQFF; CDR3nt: TGCGCCAGCAGCACCGACGGGCTAGCGATTGTAGATGAGCAGTTCTTC
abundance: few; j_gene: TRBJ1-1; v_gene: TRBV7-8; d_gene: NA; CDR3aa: CASSLIRGATEAFF; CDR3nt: TGTGCCAGCAGCTTAATTAGGGGGGCCACTGAAGCTTTCTTT
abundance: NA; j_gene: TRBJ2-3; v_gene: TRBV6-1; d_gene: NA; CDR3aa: CASSEFMWGSNSDTQYF; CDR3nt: TGTGCCAGCAGTGAATTTATGTGGGGCAGTAACTCAGATACGCAGTATTTT